Listed here are 9 T cell receptor beta chains from one sample, sequenced in a study of Tregs in tolerant kidney transplant recipients. Sequencing used immunoSEQ multiplex PCR; TCRdb keeps in-frame clones, though not all of them. The sample has 70,000 to 95,000 clones, around 93% seen once. The source was Tregs from blood, collected before the transplant. Source of these receptors: a human donor who received a combined kidney and bone marrow transplant.

The rearrangement uses TRBV11-2 and TRBJ2-7; 7 bases fit TRBD2. Unmatched junction bases numbered 8, after V lost 1 base and J lost 2 bases. This CDR3 has 16 amino acids. Germline assignment: CDR1 SGHAT and CDR2 FQNNGV. CDR3 DNA: TGTGCCAGCAGCTTAGGTTCAGCGGGATCTCCCTACGAGCAGTACTTC. Translating it yields CASSLGSAGSPYEQYF.

This CDR3 reads CASIEGTSYGYTF. Here the CDR3 DNA reads TGTGCCAGCATTGAGGGAACCTCCTATGGCTACACCTTC. This chain connects TRBV28 to TRBJ1-2; D gene unclear. Trimming removed 7 bases from V and 4 bases from J, with 13 bases in between. CDR3 size: 13 residues. Per germline, CDR1 MDHEN and CDR2 SYDVKM.

This chain uses TRBV7-6 with TRBJ1-2; D unresolved. CDR3 size: 13 residues. Trimming removed 5 bases at V and 7 bases at J, with 14 bases between. The germline CDR1 and CDR2 sequences are SGHVS and FNYEAQ. The CDR3 nucleotides are TGTGCCAGCAGCCAACCGGGCCGTTCTGGCTACACCTTC. Its protein is CASSQPGRSGYTF.

The gene calls are TRBV15 and TRBJ1-2; D is unresolved. Germline CDR1 and CDR2: LNHNV and YYDKDF (reference sequence). The CDR3 loop spans 14 amino acids. V gave up 0 bases and J gave up 4 bases, with 9 bases separating them. The CDR3 DNA reads as TGTGCCACCAGCAGAGATCTGAACAGCTATGGCTACACCTTC. This sequence encodes CATSRDLNSYGYTF.

This sequence joins TRBV5-1 and TRBJ1-1; D not resolved. V shed 0 bases and J shed 4 bases, with 10 bases lying between them. Germline assignment: CDR1 SGHRS and CDR2 YFSETQ. The CDR3 sequence is 14 residues long. CDR3 protein: CASSLELRGTEAFF. In DNA form, the CDR3 reads TGCGCCAGCAGCTTGGAATTGCGGGGCACTGAAGCTTTCTTT.

The chain links TRBV2 to TRBJ2-1; 7 bases map to TRBD2. CDR3 length equals 14 residues. Germline V lookup: CDR1 SNHLY, CDR2 FYNNEI. V trimming: 0 bases; J trimming: 4 bases; junction bases outside the gene matches: 0. Written as DNA, the CDR3 is TGTGCCAGCAGTGAAGCGCGGGAGTACAATGAGCAGTTCTTC. This codes for CASSEAREYNEQFF. Supplemented by reference TRBV2 and TRBJ2-1, the full variable domain reads EPEVTQTPSHQVTQMGQEVILRCVPISNHLYFYWYRQILGQKVEFLVSFYNNEISEKSEIFDDQFSVERPDGSNFTLKIRSTKLEDSAMYFCASSEAREYNEQFFGPGTRLTVL.

V is TRBV5-6 and J is TRBJ1-2; D remains ambiguous. V was shortened by 2 bases and J by 7 bases, with 6 bases between the two germline ends. Germline V gives CDR1 SGHDT, CDR2 YYEEEE. CDR3 length equals 11 residues. The CDR3 DNA sequence: TGTGCCAGCAGCTTTAGGAGTGGCTACACCTTC. Translated, it gives CASSFRSGYTF.

The V gene is TRBV27, the J gene TRBJ2-7; maybe TRBD1 (6 bases). The CDR3 runs 14 residues. Germline CDR1 reads MNHEY; CDR2 reads SMNVEV (reference sequence). Trimming removed 4 bases from V and 2 bases from J, with 12 bases in between. The chain's CDR3 is CASSYRDGPYEQYF. In DNA form, the CDR3 reads TGTGCCAGCAGTTACAGGGATGGGCCCTACGAGCAGTACTTC.

The chain carries TRBV27 and TRBJ2-7; 7 nucleotides align to TRBD2. This CDR3 is 16 amino acids long. Per the germline V gene, CDR1 is MNHEY and CDR2 is SMNVEV (reference sequence). With V trimmed by 3 bases and J by 1 base, 9 bases remained unmatched. The CDR3, as DNA: TGTGCCAGCAGTTTTACTGGAGGCGGGAGATCCTACGAGCAGTACTTC. Its translation: CASSFTGGGRSYEQYF.